The 27 T cell receptor beta chains below were found in one sample sequenced in a study of blood T cells in healthy people across ages. A second about 6 to 12 cycle PCR used barcoded and J-beta primers. Using its own MiXCR run on the 5' RACE reads, TCRdb lists one record per CDR3 protein. The sample has about 640,000 distinct CDR3 sequences, 45% to 65% seen once; the top ten hold 30% to 40%. Sequencing was carried out using blood. The receptors were gathered from a man aged 60 to 75 in good health.

Only a few counts were recorded for this clonotype. Compared with germline, one end of the junction differs, possibly owing to a read error. CDR3 in amino acids: CASSYRDEQYF. The CDR3 DNA sequence: TGTGCCAGCAGCTACCGGGACGAACAGTACTTC. This chain connects TRBV3-1 to TRBJ2-7; D possibly uses TRBD1 or TRBD2 (5 bases each). CDR1 is LGHDT and CDR2 is YNNKEL in the germline V gene (reference sequence). The length of the CDR3 is 11 residues.

This chain joins TRBV18 and TRBJ1-5; D is unresolved. Per germline, CDR1 KGHSH and CDR2 LQKENI. V was cut by 3 bases and J by 1 base, with 7 bases left in between. The CDR3 runs 14 residues. CDR3 loop: CASSPERSNQPQHF. The CDR3 DNA follows: TGTGCCAGCTCACCCGAACGGAGCAATCAGCCCCAGCATTTT.

The chain links TRBV5-1 to TRBJ1-4; no reliable D call. The CDR3 runs 15 residues. V was trimmed by 4 bases and J by 0 bases, leaving 10 bases between them. Germline V gene lookup returns CDR1 SGHRS and CDR2 YFSETQ. In nucleotides, the CDR3 is TGCGCCAGCAGCCCGGACGCCGCAACTAATGAAAAACTGTTTTTT. Translating it yields CASSPDAATNEKLFF.

The chain couples TRBV13 to TRBJ1-2, with 7 bases identical to TRBD1. V lost 0 bases, J lost 4 bases, and 14 bases stayed unmatched. The germline CDR1 and CDR2 sequences are PRHDT and FYEKMQ (reference sequence). The length of the CDR3 is 18 residues. As DNA, the CDR3 is TGTGCCAGCAGCTTAGGCCGGGACAGCCTACGCACGGGCTATGGCTACACCTTC. This codes for CASSLGRDSLRTGYGYTF.

V gene TRBV2 combines with J gene TRBJ1-6, with TRBD1 matching over 7 bases. The germline CDR1 and CDR2 sequences are SNHLY and FYNNEI. The CDR3 contains 14 residues. Losses at the gene ends were 4 bases for V and 10 bases for J; bases not matched to a gene: 7. The chain's CDR3 is CASSVAGGGSPLHF. The DNA for the CDR3 is TGTGCCAGCAGTGTCGCAGGGGGGGGATCACCCCTCCACTTT.

V and J are TRBV2 and TRBJ2-5; weak D call: TRBD2 (5 bases). Per the germline V gene, CDR1 is SNHLY and CDR2 is FYNNEI. The CDR3 runs 13 residues. Deletions cut 5 bases from V and 0 bases from J, with 7 bases between. This CDR3 reads CASSSRDQETQYF. CDR3 nucleotides: TGTGCCAGCAGTTCGCGGGACCAAGAGACCCAGTACTTC.

This clonotype was counted at least ten times. Possible read error: a much larger clone is one base away. This chain links TRBV15 with TRBJ2-5; TRBD2 matches at 12 bases. The CDR3 extends over 17 amino acids. The germline CDR1 and CDR2 sequences are LNHNV and YYDKDF (reference sequence). V shed 5 bases, J shed 11 bases, and the junction held 18 bases outside the gene matches. CDR3 protein: CATSGRTSGANYNEQYF. In DNA, the CDR3 is TGTGCCACCAGCGGCCGGACTAGCGGGGCTAACTACAATGAGCAGTACTTC.

V usage is TRBV11-3 and J usage is TRBJ2-1; D is perhaps TRBD2 (6 bases). Germline CDR1 reads SGHNT; CDR2 reads YENEEA. CDR3 length: 17 amino acids. V was clipped by 5 bases and J by 0 bases, with 17 bases between them. CDR3 sequence reads: CASSGRSGPSSYNEQFF. In DNA form, the CDR3 reads TGTGCCAGCAGCGGTCGTAGCGGCCCGAGCTCCTACAATGAGCAGTTCTTC. Supplemented by reference TRBV11-3 and TRBJ2-1, the full variable domain reads EAGVVQSPRYKIIEKKQPVAFWCNPISGHNTLYWYLQNLGQGPELLIRYENEEAVDDSQLPKDRFSAERLKGVDSTLKIQPAELGDSAVYLCASSGRSGPSSYNEQFFGPGTRLTVL.

This clonotype was counted a few times. The gene calls are TRBV6-6 and TRBJ2-5; D is unclear. V was pared by 6 bases and J by 5 bases, with 13 bases between. Per the germline V gene, CDR1 is MNHNY and CDR2 is SVGAGI (reference sequence). There are 13 residues in the CDR3. The CDR3 protein is CASRDNSMETQYF. The CDR3 DNA sequence: TGTGCCAGCAGAGACAACTCCATGGAGACCCAGTACTTC.

The V call is TRBV3-1, the J call TRBJ2-5, with TRBD2 matching over 9 bases. Germline trimming cut 0 bases from V and 11 bases from J; bases unmatched to any gene: 10. In germline, CDR1 is LGHDT, CDR2 YNNKEL (reference sequence). The CDR3 length is 15 residues. CDR3 region: CASSQDLSGGGGQYF. Written as DNA, the CDR3 is TGTGCCAGCAGCCAAGACCTTAGCGGGGGTGGGGGGCAGTACTTC.

V usage is TRBV6-5 and J usage is TRBJ2-5, with D maybe TRBD2 (7 bases). V gave up 0 bases and J gave up 4 bases, with 12 bases separating them. The CDR3 spans 15 residues. The V gene's germline CDR1 is MNHEY and CDR2 SVGAGI. The CDR3 DNA reads TGTGCCAGCAGTTACTCGGGGGGGCTTGGAGAGACCCAGTACTTC. Translating gives CASSYSGGLGETQYF.

This clonotype occurred a few times. The chain is built from TRBV29-1 and TRBJ2-5, with 8 bases aligning to TRBD1. This CDR3 spans 13 amino acids. V lost 6 bases to trimming and J lost 4 bases; unmatched junction nucleotides: 7. Germline CDR1 is SQVTM and CDR2 is ANQGSEA. The CDR3 nucleotides are TGCAGCGTGCGAAAAGGACAGGGAGAGACCCAGTACTTC. This translates into CSVRKGQGETQYF.

The chain carries TRBV5-6 and TRBJ2-7, with D possibly TRBD1 on 7 matching bases. V gave up 4 bases and J gave up 4 bases, with 21 bases separating them. Germline V CDR1 and CDR2: SGHDT, YYEEEE. This CDR3 region has 16 residues. The CDR3 nucleotides read TGTGCCAGCAGCCCAACCTCGGGGGACAGCTCATACGAGCAGTACTTC. Amino acid sequence: CASSPTSGDSSYEQYF.

The chain combines TRBV15 with TRBJ2-1; 7 bases fit TRBD2. V lost 0 bases to trimming and J lost 7 bases; unmatched junction nucleotides: 12. This CDR3 has 17 residues. Per the germline V gene, CDR1 is LNHNV and CDR2 is YYDKDF (reference sequence). The CDR3 is CATSRDRGGGRRNEQFF. CDR3 sequence (DNA): TGTGCCACCAGCAGAGATCGGGGCGGGGGACGGCGAAATGAGCAGTTCTTC.

The chain carries TRBV6-5 and TRBJ1-5; D unclear. CDR1 MNHEY and CDR2 SVGAGI come from the germline V gene. This CDR3 comprises 17 residues. V was pared by 0 bases and J by 3 bases, with 15 bases between. CDR3 DNA: TGTGCCAGCAGTTACTCGAGAAGGGTAGGCCCCAATCAGCCCCAGCATTTT. Translating gives CASSYSRRVGPNQPQHF.

This clonotype was recorded only once. This chain joins TRBV4-2 and TRBJ2-4; D is uncertain. Deletions cut 1 base from V and 5 bases from J, with 9 bases between. The CDR3 has 14 amino acids. From germline, CDR1 is LGHNA and CDR2 YNFKEQ. Written as DNA, the CDR3 is TGTGCCAGCAGCCAAGTGATCGACCAAAACATTCAGTACTTC. Its translation is CASSQVIDQNIQYF.

This chain connects TRBV3-1 to TRBJ2-4, with 9 nucleotides matching TRBD1. CDR1 LGHDT and CDR2 YNNKEL come from the germline V gene (reference sequence). The V and J ends lost 6 bases and 3 bases, in that order; junction bases with no gene match: 3. The CDR3 sequence is 14 residues long. Here the CDR3 DNA reads TGTGCCAGCAGTACGACAGGGGGCAAAAACATTCAGTACTTC. Protein sequence: CASSTTGGKNIQYF.

This chain connects TRBV5-1 to TRBJ2-5; D might be TRBD2 (5 bases). The CDR3 consists of 15 residues. V lost 0 bases and J 3 bases, leaving 12 bases between the germline ends. From germline, CDR1 is SGHRS and CDR2 YFSETQ. CDR3 bases: TGCGCCAGCAGCTTGGCTACTAGAAGTGAAGAGACCCAGTACTTC. Amino acid sequence: CASSLATRSEETQYF.

This clonotype was seen more than once but under ten times. The CDR3 sequence is CASLLAGTGSAYEQYF. The DNA of the CDR3 is TGCGCCAGCCTGTTGGCGGGGACAGGGTCGGCCTACGAGCAGTACTTC. The genes are TRBV5-1 and TRBJ2-5; TRBD1 aligns across 9 bases. The J call is in doubt because the DNA end fits TRBJ2-7 better. This CDR3 contains 16 residues. Germline V CDR1 and CDR2: SGHRS, YFSETQ.

Only a few counts were recorded for this clonotype. The CDR3 here is CSVGTEQETQYF. The DNA of the CDR3 is TGCAGCGTAGGGACGGAGCAAGAGACCCAGTACTTC. The chain couples TRBV29-1 to TRBJ2-5; D assignment may be TRBD1 or TRBD2 (5 bases each). The germline V gene encodes CDR1 SQVTM and CDR2 ANQGSEA. V dropped 6 bases and J dropped 2 bases, with 10 bases sitting between them. This CDR3 has 12 amino acids. Looking up the rest from reference TRBV29-1 and TRBJ2-5 gives the full variable domain: SAVISQKPSRDICQRGTSLTIQCQVDSQVTMMFWYRQQPGQSLTLIATANQGSEATYESGFVIDKFPISRPNLTFSTLTVSNMSPEDSSIYLCSVGTEQETQYFGPGTRLLVL.

In this sample, this clonotype turned up a few times. The chain uses TRBV29-1 and TRBJ2-1, with 7 bases identical to TRBD2. There are 16 residues in the CDR3. V dropped 3 bases and J dropped 0; count of bases not matched to a gene: 8. From germline, CDR1 is SQVTM and CDR2 ANQGSEA. The CDR3 bases are TGCAGCGTTGACCAGACTAGCACCAGCTCCTACAATGAGCAGTTCTTC. It translates to CSVDQTSTSSYNEQFF.

The V gene is TRBV29-1, the J gene TRBJ2-5, with 7 nucleotides matching TRBD2. The last part of the DNA fits TRBJ2-7 better; the J call may be wrong. The CDR3 consists of 15 residues. Germline CDR1 SQVTM, CDR2 ANQGSEA. CDR3 in amino acids: CSVEDRRVPGGEQYF. The CDR3 DNA reads TGCAGCGTTGAAGATCGTCGGGTCCCGGGGGGCGAGCAGTACTTC.

The V and J genes are TRBV5-1 and TRBJ2-7; 10 positions agree with TRBD1. CDR3 length: 16 residues. After removal of 1 base from V and 0 bases from J, the junction contained 4 bases not matched to a gene. Germline V gives CDR1 SGHRS, CDR2 YFSETQ. CDR3 DNA sequence: TGCGCCAGCAGCTTGTCGGGACAGGGGACCTCCTACGAGCAGTACTTC. This gives the protein CASSLSGQGTSYEQYF.

The chain employs TRBV28 and TRBJ1-5, with 8 nucleotides matching TRBD1. The CDR3 has 19 residues. Trimming took 2 bases from V and 0 from J; bases not matched to a gene: 12. Germline V gene sequence: CDR1 MDHEN, CDR2 SYDVKM. The CDR3 reads CASSLPRQGRRYSNQPQHF. The CDR3 region has the DNA TGTGCCAGCAGTTTACCCAGACAGGGGAGGAGGTATAGCAATCAGCCCCAGCATTTT.

The chain employs TRBV5-1 and TRBJ1-1; D remains ambiguous. V was cut by 0 bases and J by 1 base, with 10 bases left in between. Germline CDR1 SGHRS, CDR2 YFSETQ. CDR3 length equals 15 residues. The CDR3 sequence is CASSLGNPWNTEAFF. The CDR3 DNA reads TGCGCCAGCAGCTTGGGAAACCCCTGGAACACTGAAGCTTTCTTT. Full variable domain (rest looked up from reference TRBV5-1 and TRBJ1-1): KAGVTQTPRYLIKTRGQQVTLSCSPISGHRSVSWYQQTPGQGLQFLFEYFSETQRNKGNFPGRFSGRQFSNSRSEMNVSTLELGDSALYLCASSLGNPWNTEAFFGQGTRLTVV.

The CDR3, as DNA: TGCAGTGCTAGTGTTAGGGATAACTATGGCTACACCTTC. It is translated as CSASVRDNYGYTF. The chain combines TRBV20-1 with TRBJ1-2; unclear D gene. CDR1 is DFQATT and CDR2 is SNEGSKA in the germline V gene (reference sequence). Trimming took 3 bases from V and 1 from J, leaving 9 bases between them. The CDR3 has 13 residues.

The rearrangement joins TRBV24-1 to TRBJ2-3, with 8 nucleotides matching TRBD1. The germline CDR1 and CDR2 sequences are KGHDR and SFDVKD. This CDR3 comprises 14 residues. With 2 bases clipped from V and 9 bases from J, the junction kept 6 bases outside the gene matches. CDR3 sequence reads: CATSDSRTGRTQYF. CDR3 DNA: TGTGCCACCAGTGATTCCCGGACAGGGAGAACGCAGTATTTT.